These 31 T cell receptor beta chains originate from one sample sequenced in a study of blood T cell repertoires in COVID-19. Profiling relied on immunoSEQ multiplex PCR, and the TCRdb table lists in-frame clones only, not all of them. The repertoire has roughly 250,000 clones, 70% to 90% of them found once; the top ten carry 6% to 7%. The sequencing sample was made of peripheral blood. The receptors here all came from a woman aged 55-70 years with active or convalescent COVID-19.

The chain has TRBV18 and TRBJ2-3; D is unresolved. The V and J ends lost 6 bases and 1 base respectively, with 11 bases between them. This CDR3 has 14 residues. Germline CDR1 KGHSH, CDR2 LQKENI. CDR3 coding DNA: TGTGCCAGCTCCCGACTCCTAGGCACAGATACGCAGTATTTT. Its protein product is CASSRLLGTDTQYF.

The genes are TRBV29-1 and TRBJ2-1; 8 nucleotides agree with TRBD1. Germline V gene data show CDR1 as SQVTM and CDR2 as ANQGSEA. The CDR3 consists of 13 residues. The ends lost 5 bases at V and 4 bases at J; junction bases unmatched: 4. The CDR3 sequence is CSVPRTGYNEQFF. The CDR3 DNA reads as TGCAGCGTTCCACGGACAGGGTACAATGAGCAGTTCTTC.

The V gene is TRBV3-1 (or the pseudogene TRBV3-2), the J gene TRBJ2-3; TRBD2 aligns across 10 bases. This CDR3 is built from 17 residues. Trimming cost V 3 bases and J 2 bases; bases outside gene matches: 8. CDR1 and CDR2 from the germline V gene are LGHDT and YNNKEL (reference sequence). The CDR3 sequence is CASSQATSGYFTDTQYF. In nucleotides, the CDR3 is TGTGCCAGCAGCCAGGCGACTAGCGGGTACTTCACAGATACGCAGTATTTT.

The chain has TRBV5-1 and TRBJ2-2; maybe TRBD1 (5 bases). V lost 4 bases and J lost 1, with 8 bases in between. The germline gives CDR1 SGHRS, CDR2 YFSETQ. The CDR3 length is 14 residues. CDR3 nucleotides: TGCGCCAGCAGCCCAGGACAGAACACCGGGGAGCTGTTTTTT. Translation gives CASSPGQNTGELFF.

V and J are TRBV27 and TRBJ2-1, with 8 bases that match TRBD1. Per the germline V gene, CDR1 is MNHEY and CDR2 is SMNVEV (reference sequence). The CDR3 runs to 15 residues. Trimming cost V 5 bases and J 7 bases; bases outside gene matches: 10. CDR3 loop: CASSLPDRVGNEQFF. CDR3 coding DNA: TGTGCCAGCAGTCTACCGGACAGGGTGGGGAATGAGCAGTTCTTC.

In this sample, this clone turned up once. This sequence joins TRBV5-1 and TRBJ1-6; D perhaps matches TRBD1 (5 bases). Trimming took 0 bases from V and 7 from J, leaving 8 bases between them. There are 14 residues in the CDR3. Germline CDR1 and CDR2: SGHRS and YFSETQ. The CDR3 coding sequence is TGCGCCAGCAGCTTGGGGGGGGGAAATTCACCCCTCCACTTT. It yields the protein CASSLGGGNSPLHF.

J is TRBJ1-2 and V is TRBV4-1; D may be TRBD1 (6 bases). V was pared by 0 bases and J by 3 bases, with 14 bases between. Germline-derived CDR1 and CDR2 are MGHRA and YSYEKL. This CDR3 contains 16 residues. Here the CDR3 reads CASSQDPLRQDYGYTF. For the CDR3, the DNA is TGCGCCAGCAGCCAAGATCCTCTACGACAGGACTATGGCTACACCTTC.

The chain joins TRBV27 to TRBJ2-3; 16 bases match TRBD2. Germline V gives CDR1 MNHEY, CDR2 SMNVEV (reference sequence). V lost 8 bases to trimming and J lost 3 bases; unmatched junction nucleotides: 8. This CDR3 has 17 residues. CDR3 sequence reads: CASSSGTSGGGTDTQYF. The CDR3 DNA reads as TGTGCCAGCTCTTCCGGGACTAGCGGGGGGGGGACAGATACGCAGTATTTT.

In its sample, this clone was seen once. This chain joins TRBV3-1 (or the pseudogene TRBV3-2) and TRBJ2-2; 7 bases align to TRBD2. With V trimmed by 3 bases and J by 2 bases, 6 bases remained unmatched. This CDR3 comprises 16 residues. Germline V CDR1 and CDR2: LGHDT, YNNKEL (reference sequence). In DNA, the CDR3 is TGTGCCAGCAGCCATGGTGCGGGAGCAAACACCGGGGAGCTGTTTTTT. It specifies CASSHGAGANTGELFF.

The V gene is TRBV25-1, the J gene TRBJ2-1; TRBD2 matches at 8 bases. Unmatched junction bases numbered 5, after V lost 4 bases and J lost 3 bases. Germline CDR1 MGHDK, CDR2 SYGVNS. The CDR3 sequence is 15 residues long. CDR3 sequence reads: CASSATRGVYNEQFF. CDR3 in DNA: TGTGCCAGCAGTGCGACGCGGGGGGTCTACAATGAGCAGTTCTTC.

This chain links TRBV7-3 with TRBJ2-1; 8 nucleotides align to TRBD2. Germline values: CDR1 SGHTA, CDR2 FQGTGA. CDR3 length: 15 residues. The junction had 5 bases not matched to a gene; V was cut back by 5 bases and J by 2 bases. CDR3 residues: CASSKTSGAYNEQFF. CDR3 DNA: TGTGCCAGCAGCAAAACTAGCGGAGCCTACAATGAGCAGTTCTTC.

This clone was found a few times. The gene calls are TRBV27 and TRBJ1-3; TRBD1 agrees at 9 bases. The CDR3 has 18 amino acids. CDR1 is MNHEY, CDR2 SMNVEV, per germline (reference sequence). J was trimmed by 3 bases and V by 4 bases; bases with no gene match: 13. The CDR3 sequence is CASSSPGQGIGFGNTIYF. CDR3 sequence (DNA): TGTGCCAGCAGTTCGCCGGGACAGGGAATCGGGTTTGGAAACACCATATATTTT.

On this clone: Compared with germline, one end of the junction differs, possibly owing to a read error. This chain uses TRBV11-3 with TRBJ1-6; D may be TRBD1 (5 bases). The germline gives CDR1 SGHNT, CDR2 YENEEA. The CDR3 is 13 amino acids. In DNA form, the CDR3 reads TGTGCCAGCAGCCTAGAGTACAGGACACCCCTCCACTTT. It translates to CASSLEYRTPLHF.

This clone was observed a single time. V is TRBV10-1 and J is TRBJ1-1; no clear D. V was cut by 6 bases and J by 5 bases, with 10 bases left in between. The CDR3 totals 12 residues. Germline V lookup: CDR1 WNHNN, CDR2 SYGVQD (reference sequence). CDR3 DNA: TGCGCCAGCAGCCGATACTGGACTGAAGCTTTCTTT. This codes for CASSRYWTEAFF.

The CDR3 is CAISGSGMEYGYTF. DNA for the CDR3: TGTGCCATCAGTGGATCGGGGATGGAGTATGGCTACACCTTC. The chain carries TRBV10-3 and TRBJ1-2; D remains ambiguous. V lost 4 bases and J 5 bases, leaving 14 bases between the germline ends. This CDR3 contains 14 residues. Germline-derived CDR1 and CDR2 are ENHRY and SYGVKD.

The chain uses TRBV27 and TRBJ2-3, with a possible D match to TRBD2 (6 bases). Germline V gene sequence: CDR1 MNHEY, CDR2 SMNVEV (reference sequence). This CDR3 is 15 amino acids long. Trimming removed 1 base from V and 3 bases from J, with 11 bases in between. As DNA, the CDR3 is TGTGCCAGCAGTTTATTTCGGGGGTGGACAGATACGCAGTATTTT. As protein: CASSLFRGWTDTQYF.

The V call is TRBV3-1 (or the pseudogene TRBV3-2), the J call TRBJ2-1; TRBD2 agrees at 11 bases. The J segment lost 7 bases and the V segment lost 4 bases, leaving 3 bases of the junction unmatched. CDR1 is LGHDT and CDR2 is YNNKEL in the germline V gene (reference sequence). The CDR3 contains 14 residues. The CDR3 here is CASSPRLAGNEQFF. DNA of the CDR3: TGTGCCAGCAGCCCGCGACTAGCGGGGAATGAGCAGTTCTTC.

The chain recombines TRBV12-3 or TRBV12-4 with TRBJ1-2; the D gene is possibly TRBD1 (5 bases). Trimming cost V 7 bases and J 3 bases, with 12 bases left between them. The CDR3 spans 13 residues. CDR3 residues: CASMGWGDYGYTF. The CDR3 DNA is TGTGCCAGCATGGGGTGGGGCGACTATGGCTACACCTTC.

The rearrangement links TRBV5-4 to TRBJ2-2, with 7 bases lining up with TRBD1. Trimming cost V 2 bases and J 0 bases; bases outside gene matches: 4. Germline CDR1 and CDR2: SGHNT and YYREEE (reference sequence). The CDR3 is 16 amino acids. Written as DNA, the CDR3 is TGTGCCAGCAGCTTCGACAGGGTTGCGAACACCGGGGAGCTGTTTTTT. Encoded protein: CASSFDRVANTGELFF.

The CDR3 region has the DNA TGTGCCAGTAGTATTGAAGGGGGACAGATGAACACTGAAGCTTTCTTT. Translated: CASSIEGGQMNTEAFF. The chain combines TRBV19 with TRBJ1-1; 7 bases are a match to TRBD1. Germline V gives CDR1 LNHDA, CDR2 SQIVND (reference sequence). Unmatched junction bases numbered 7, after V lost 3 bases and J lost 0 bases. This CDR3 contains 16 residues.

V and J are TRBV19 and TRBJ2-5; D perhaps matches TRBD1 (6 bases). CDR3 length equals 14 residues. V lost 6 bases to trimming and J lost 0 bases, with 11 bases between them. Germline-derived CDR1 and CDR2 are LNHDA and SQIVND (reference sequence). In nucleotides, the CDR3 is TGTGCCAGTAGAGGGGGAACGTACCAAGAGACCCAGTACTTC. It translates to CASRGGTYQETQYF. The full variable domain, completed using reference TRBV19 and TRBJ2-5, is DGGITQSPKYLFRKEGQNVTLSCEQNLNHDAMYWYRQDPGQGLRLIYYSQIVNDFQKGDIAEGYSVSREKKESFPLTVTSAQKNPTAFYLCASRGGTYQETQYFGPGTRLLVL.

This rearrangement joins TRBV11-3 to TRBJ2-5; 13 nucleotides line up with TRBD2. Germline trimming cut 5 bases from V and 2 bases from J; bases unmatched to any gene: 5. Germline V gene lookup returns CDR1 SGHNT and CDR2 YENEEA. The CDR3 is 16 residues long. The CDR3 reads CASSPGTSGNQETQYF. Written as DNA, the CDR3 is TGTGCCAGCAGCCCCGGGACTAGCGGGAATCAAGAGACCCAGTACTTC.

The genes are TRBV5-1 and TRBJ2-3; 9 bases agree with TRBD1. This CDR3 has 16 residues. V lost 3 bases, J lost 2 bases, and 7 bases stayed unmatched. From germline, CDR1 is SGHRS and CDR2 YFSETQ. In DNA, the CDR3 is TGCGCCAGCAGCTCGAGGACAGGGGAAATCACAGATACGCAGTATTTT. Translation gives CASSSRTGEITDTQYF. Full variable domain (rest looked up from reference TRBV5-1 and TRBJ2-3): KAGVTQTPRYLIKTRGQQVTLSCSPISGHRSVSWYQQTPGQGLQFLFEYFSETQRNKGNFPGRFSGRQFSNSRSEMNVSTLELGDSALYLCASSSRTGEITDTQYFGPGTRLTVL.

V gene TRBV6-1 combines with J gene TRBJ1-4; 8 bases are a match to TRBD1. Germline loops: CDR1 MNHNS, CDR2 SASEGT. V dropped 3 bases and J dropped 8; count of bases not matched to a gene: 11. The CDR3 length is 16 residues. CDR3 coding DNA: TGTGCCAGCAGTGAGATCAGGGGGCAGGGAAGGGAAAAACTGTTTTTT. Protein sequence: CASSEIRGQGREKLFF.

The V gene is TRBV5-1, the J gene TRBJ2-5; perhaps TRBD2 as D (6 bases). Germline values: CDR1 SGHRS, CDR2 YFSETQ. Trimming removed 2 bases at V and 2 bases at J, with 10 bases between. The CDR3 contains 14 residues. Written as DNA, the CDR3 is TGCGCCAGCAGCTTTAGCGGAGCGCAAGAGACCCAGTACTTC. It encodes CASSFSGAQETQYF.

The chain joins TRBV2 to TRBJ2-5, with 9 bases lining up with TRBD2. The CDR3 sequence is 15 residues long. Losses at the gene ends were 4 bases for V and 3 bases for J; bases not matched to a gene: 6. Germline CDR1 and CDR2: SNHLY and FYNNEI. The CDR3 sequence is CASSGRLAVKETQYF. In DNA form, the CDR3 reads TGTGCCAGCAGTGGCAGACTAGCGGTTAAAGAGACCCAGTACTTC.

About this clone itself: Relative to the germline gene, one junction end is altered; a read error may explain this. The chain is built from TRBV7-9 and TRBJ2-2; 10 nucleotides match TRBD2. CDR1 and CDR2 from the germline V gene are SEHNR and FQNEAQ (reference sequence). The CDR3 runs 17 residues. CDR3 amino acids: CASSSRQGLAKTGELFF. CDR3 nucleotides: TGTGCCAGCAGCTCCCGTCAGGGACTAGCGAAAACCGGGGAGCTGTTTTTT. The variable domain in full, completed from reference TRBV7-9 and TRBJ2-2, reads DTGVSQNPRHKITKRGQNVTFRCDPISEHNRLYWYRQTLGQGPEFLTYFQNEAQLEKSRLLSDRFSAERPKGSFSTLEIQRTEQGDSAMYLCASSSRQGLAKTGELFFGEGSRLTVL.

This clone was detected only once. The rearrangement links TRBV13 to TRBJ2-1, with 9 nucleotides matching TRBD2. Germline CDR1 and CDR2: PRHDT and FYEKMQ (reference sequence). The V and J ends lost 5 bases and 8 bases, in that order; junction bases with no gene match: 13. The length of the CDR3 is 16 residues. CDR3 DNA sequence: TGTGCCAGCAGCCCCGAAGGCGGGAGGGCCTGGGATGAGCAGTTCTTC. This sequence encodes CASSPEGGRAWDEQFF.

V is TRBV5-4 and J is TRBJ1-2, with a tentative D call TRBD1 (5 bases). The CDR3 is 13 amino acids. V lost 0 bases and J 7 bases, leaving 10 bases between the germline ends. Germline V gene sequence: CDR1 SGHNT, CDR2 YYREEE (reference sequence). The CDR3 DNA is TGTGCCAGCAGCTTGGCGTCGGGGGTTGGCTACACCTTC. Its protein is CASSLASGVGYTF.

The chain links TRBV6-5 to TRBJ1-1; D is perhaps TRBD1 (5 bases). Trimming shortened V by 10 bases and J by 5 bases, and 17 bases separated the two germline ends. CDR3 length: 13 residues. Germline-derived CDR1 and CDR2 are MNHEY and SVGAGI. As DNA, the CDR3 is TGTGCCACCCTAACATACAAGGGGACTGAAGCTTTCTTT. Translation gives CATLTYKGTEAFF.

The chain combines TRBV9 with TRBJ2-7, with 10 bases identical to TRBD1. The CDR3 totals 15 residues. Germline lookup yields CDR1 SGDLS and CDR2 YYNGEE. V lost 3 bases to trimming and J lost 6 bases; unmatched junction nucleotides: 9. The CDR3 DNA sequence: TGTGCCAGCAGCGCCCTGACAGGGGGCGCGGTCGAGCAGTACTTC. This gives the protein CASSALTGGAVEQYF.